Listed here are 28 T cell receptor beta chains from one sample, sequenced in a study of technical replicates of blood from a few donors. Sequencing was performed with immunoSEQ multiplex PCR; in TCRdb, only in-frame clones are kept and a portion is missing. The data hold around 81,000 clones, with more than 90% observed a single time. The material sequenced was T cells isolated from PBMCs. All receptors derive from a human donor in good health.

The CDR3: CAWSVIRGKLFF. For the CDR3, the DNA is TGTGCCTGGAGTGTTATAAGGGGGAAACTGTTTTTT. V usage is TRBV30 and J usage is TRBJ1-4; possibly TRBD1 for D (6 bases). Germline V gene data show CDR1 as GTSNPN and CDR2 as SVGIG (reference sequence). V dropped 0 bases and J dropped 11 bases, with 10 bases sitting between them. The CDR3 has 12 amino acids.

This chain connects TRBV15 to TRBJ2-7; 7 bases agree with TRBD2. CDR1 is LNHNV and CDR2 is YYDKDF in the germline V gene (reference sequence). V lost 0 bases and J lost 0; bases outside the gene matches: 5. The CDR3 consists of 16 residues. The CDR3 DNA reads TGTGCCACCAGCAGAGATCCTAGCGGATTCTCCTACGAGCAGTACTTC. This encodes CATSRDPSGFSYEQYF.

The chain links TRBV27 to TRBJ2-7, with D possibly TRBD1 on 6 matching bases. V was pared by 3 bases and J by 2 bases, with 14 bases between. The CDR3 is 15 amino acids. The germline CDR1 and CDR2 sequences are MNHEY and SMNVEV (reference sequence). This CDR3 reads CASSFWGQGTYEQYF. The CDR3 DNA reads as TGTGCCAGCAGTTTCTGGGGCCAGGGGACCTACGAGCAGTACTTC.

The chain recombines TRBV20-1 with TRBJ1-2, with a weak D call TRBD1 (5 bases). Germline V CDR1 and CDR2: DFQATT, SNEGSKA (reference sequence). This CDR3 is built from 11 residues. With 5 bases removed from V and 6 bases from J, the gap between germline ends came to 10 bases. CDR3 nucleotides: TGCAGTGCTTCCCGACAGAATGGCTACACCTTC. Protein sequence: CSASRQNGYTF.

The chain couples TRBV5-1 to TRBJ2-3, with a weak D call TRBD2 (6 bases). Per the germline V gene, CDR1 is SGHRS and CDR2 is YFSETQ. The germline V and J ends were trimmed by 0 bases and 3 bases, with 11 bases remaining between them. The CDR3 totals 15 residues. CDR3: CASSLVSGVTDTQYF. CDR3 nucleotide sequence: TGCGCCAGCAGCTTGGTATCGGGAGTGACAGATACGCAGTATTTT.

The rearrangement joins TRBV6-1 to TRBJ1-2; D is unclear. V was trimmed by 5 bases and J by 7 bases, leaving 5 bases between them. CDR3 length: 10 residues. Germline loops: CDR1 MNHNS, CDR2 SASEGT. The CDR3 loop is CASSRSGYTF. CDR3 bases: TGTGCCAGCAGTCGCAGTGGCTACACCTTC.

The chain links TRBV7-9 to TRBJ2-5; D perhaps matches TRBD1 (5 bases). Trimming left V 5 bases short and J 1 base short, with 8 bases between. There are 13 residues in the CDR3. Germline-derived CDR1 and CDR2 are SEHNR and FQNEAQ (reference sequence). CDR3 residues: CASSADSQETQYF. DNA for the CDR3: TGTGCCAGCAGCGCCGACAGCCAAGAGACCCAGTACTTC.

DNA for the CDR3: TGTGCCAGCAGCCAGTTAGACGGGAGGCCCTCCTACAATGAGCAGTTCTTC. Translated: CASSQLDGRPSYNEQFF. The chain employs TRBV14 and TRBJ2-1; the match to TRBD2 covers 7 bases. Trimming at V came to 3 bases and at J to 0 bases, leaving 8 bases not matched to a gene. Germline V CDR1 and CDR2: SGHDN, FVKESK. The CDR3 contains 17 residues.

The V gene is TRBV28, the J gene TRBJ1-2; possible D gene TRBD1, 5 bases. The CDR3 covers 14 residues. The V gene lost 7 bases and the J gene lost 8 bases, with 20 bases spanning the gap. Germline V CDR1 and CDR2: MDHEN, SYDVKM. CDR3 coding DNA: TGTGCCAGCACCCCTAGGGGAGGGCCAAGGGGCTACACCTTC. It yields the protein CASTPRGGPRGYTF.

The V and J genes are TRBV29-1 and TRBJ2-7; a weak D match, TRBD1 (6 bases). Germline lookup yields CDR1 SQVTM and CDR2 ANQGSEA. V lost 3 bases and J lost 2, with 8 bases in between. The CDR3 length is 12 residues. CDR3 in amino acids: CSVDQGPYEQYF. Here the CDR3 DNA reads TGCAGCGTTGATCAGGGGCCCTACGAGCAGTACTTC.

The chain couples TRBV29-1 to TRBJ2-3, with 9 nucleotides matching TRBD1. CDR1 and CDR2 (germline): SQVTM, ANQGSEA. CDR3 length equals 13 residues. The junction had 4 bases not matched to a gene; V was cut back by 8 bases and J by 1 base. CDR3: CSFWTGGTDTQYF. In DNA form, the CDR3 reads TGCAGCTTCTGGACAGGGGGCACAGATACGCAGTATTTT.

The genes are TRBV27 and TRBJ2-1; unclear D gene. Trimming left V 3 bases short and J 0 bases short, with 9 bases between. Per germline, CDR1 MNHEY and CDR2 SMNVEV (reference sequence). This CDR3 comprises 15 residues. CDR3 DNA sequence: TGTGCCAGCAGTTTCTCTGTATACTCCTACAATGAGCAGTTCTTC. This gives the protein CASSFSVYSYNEQFF.

In this sample, this clone turned up once. J is TRBJ2-7 and V is TRBV5-1, with TRBD2 as a possible D gene (6 bases). Trimming left V 3 bases short and J 3 bases short, with 25 bases between. Per germline, CDR1 SGHRS and CDR2 YFSETQ. The CDR3 extends over 18 amino acids. The CDR3 coding sequence is TGCGCCAGCAGCTCCCAGGCGGGACGCAGGGAAAAGGACTACGAGCAGTACTTC. Amino acids: CASSSQAGRREKDYEQYF. Based on the CDR3 plus reference TRBV5-1 and TRBJ2-7, the full variable domain is KAGVTQTPRYLIKTRGQQVTLSCSPISGHRSVSWYQQTPGQGLQFLFEYFSETQRNKGNFPGRFSGRQFSNSRSEMNVSTLELGDSALYLCASSSQAGRREKDYEQYFGPGTRLTVT.

The chain carries TRBV5-1 and TRBJ2-5, with D possibly TRBD2 on 7 matching bases. From germline, CDR1 is SGHRS and CDR2 YFSETQ. The V gene lost 4 bases and the J gene lost 2 bases, with 12 bases spanning the gap. The CDR3 totals 14 residues. The CDR3 is CASSQGTIQETQYF. As DNA, the CDR3 is TGCGCCAGCAGCCAGGGGACTATACAAGAGACCCAGTACTTC.

The chain uses TRBV11-2 and TRBJ1-2, with 8 bases fitting TRBD1. The CDR3 is 14 residues long. CDR1 is SGHAT, CDR2 FQNNGV, per germline. V dropped 5 bases and J dropped 5; count of bases not matched to a gene: 7. The CDR3: CASSLDREGYGYTF. The CDR3 nucleotides read TGTGCCAGCAGCCTGGACAGGGAAGGGTATGGCTACACCTTC. The complete variable domain, with remaining parts taken from reference TRBV11-2 and TRBJ1-2, reads EAGVAQSPRYKIIEKRQSVAFWCNPISGHATLYWYQQILGQGPKLLIQFQNNGVVDDSQLPKDRFSAERLKGVDSTLKIQPAKLEDSAVYLCASSLDREGYGYTFGSGTRLTVV.

V and J are TRBV29-1 and TRBJ2-1, with D possibly TRBD2 on 5 matching bases. Per germline, CDR1 SQVTM and CDR2 ANQGSEA. The CDR3 consists of 11 residues. Trimming cost V 8 bases and J 10 bases, with 15 bases left between them. The DNA for the CDR3 is TGCAGCCCGAGGGTTGTACAGGAGCAGTTCTTC. Protein product: CSPRVVQEQFF.

The chain has TRBV6-5 and TRBJ2-7; a possible D gene is TRBD1 (5 bases). V gave up 4 bases and J gave up 3 bases, with 16 bases separating them. CDR3 length equals 15 residues. Germline loops: CDR1 MNHEY, CDR2 SVGAGI. The DNA for the CDR3 is TGTGCCAGCAGTTCAAACAGGAATCCCAGCTACGAGCAGTACTTC. Its protein is CASSSNRNPSYEQYF.

This chain connects TRBV15 to TRBJ1-1; possible D gene TRBD1, 6 bases. Per the germline V gene, CDR1 is LNHNV and CDR2 is YYDKDF (reference sequence). V was pared by 1 base and J by 4 bases, with 10 bases between. CDR3 size: 14 residues. Here the CDR3 DNA reads TGTGCCACCAGCAGAGGAACAGGGATCACTGAAGCTTTCTTT. Translating gives CATSRGTGITEAFF.

The chain is built from TRBV6-5 and TRBJ2-3; D unclear. Trimming cost V 2 bases and J 3 bases, with 9 bases left between them. This CDR3 comprises 14 residues. Germline CDR1 is MNHEY and CDR2 is SVGAGI. CDR3 sequence reads: CASSYSTDTDTQYF. The CDR3 DNA reads TGTGCCAGCAGTTACAGTACAGATACAGATACGCAGTATTTT.

J is TRBJ2-7 and V is TRBV25-1; 7 nucleotides agree with TRBD1. CDR3 length: 13 residues. With 9 bases clipped from V and 0 bases from J, the junction kept 5 bases outside the gene matches. Germline loops: CDR1 MGHDK, CDR2 SYGVNS. The CDR3 protein is CASRDSHSYEQYF. The CDR3 coding sequence is TGTGCCAGTAGGGACAGTCACTCCTACGAGCAGTACTTC.

The chain links TRBV4-2 to TRBJ2-3; 8 nucleotides align to TRBD1. The V gene end was trimmed by 4 bases and the J gene end by 2 bases; junction bases not matched to a gene: 8. This CDR3 comprises 16 residues. Germline lookup yields CDR1 LGHNA and CDR2 YNFKEQ. The CDR3 nucleotides read TGTGCCAGCAGCCCACAGGGGGGACATCTCACAGATACGCAGTATTTT. Its translation: CASSPQGGHLTDTQYF.

The gene calls are TRBV19 and TRBJ1-1; 10 nucleotides agree with TRBD1. Germline V gene data show CDR1 as LNHDA and CDR2 as SQIVND (reference sequence). After removal of 0 bases from V and 3 bases from J, the junction contained 10 bases not matched to a gene. CDR3 size: 18 residues. The CDR3 loop reads CASSIDLVGTGAYTEAFF. CDR3 coding DNA: TGTGCCAGTAGTATAGATTTAGTAGGGACAGGGGCTTACACTGAAGCTTTCTTT. Full variable domain (remainder filled in from reference TRBV19 and TRBJ1-1): DGGITQSPKYLFRKEGQNVTLSCEQNLNHDAMYWYRQDPGQGLRLIYYSQIVNDFQKGDIAEGYSVSREKKESFPLTVTSAQKNPTAFYLCASSIDLVGTGAYTEAFFGQGTRLTVV.

The chain carries TRBV2 and TRBJ1-4, with D maybe TRBD1 (5 bases). Deletions cut 3 bases from V and 5 bases from J, with 13 bases between. CDR3 size: 15 residues. Germline values: CDR1 SNHLY, CDR2 FYNNEI. This CDR3 reads CASSDKGVRNEKLFF. CDR3 bases: TGTGCCAGCAGTGATAAAGGGGTCAGAAATGAAAAACTGTTTTTT.

V is TRBV15 and J is TRBJ2-7; 7 bases align to TRBD1. The length of the CDR3 is 14 residues. J gave up 4 bases and V 3 bases, and 6 bases lay outside the gene matches. The germline V gene encodes CDR1 LNHNV and CDR2 YYDKDF (reference sequence). CDR3 bases: TGTGCCACCAGCAGTGGCGGACAGGTATACGAGCAGTACTTC. Translated: CATSSGGQVYEQYF.

This CDR3 reads CASSPHLAGGYYEQYF. CDR3 nucleotide sequence: TGTGCCAGCAGCCCCCACCTAGCGGGAGGTTACTACGAGCAGTACTTC. The chain uses TRBV9 and TRBJ2-7; the match to TRBD2 covers 11 bases. Germline CDR1 reads SGDLS; CDR2 reads YYNGEE. With V trimmed by 4 bases and J by 3 bases, 9 bases remained unmatched. The CDR3 is 16 amino acids.

The V gene is TRBV18, the J gene TRBJ1-5; D call uncertain. This CDR3 has 11 amino acids. Germline assignment: CDR1 KGHSH and CDR2 LQKENI. V dropped 3 bases and J dropped 9 bases, with 6 bases sitting between them. The CDR3 DNA follows: TGTGCCAGCTCACCCGGGTGGCCCCAGCATTTT. Translated: CASSPGWPQHF.

A single count supports this clone. The chain links TRBV28 to TRBJ2-7; D gene ambiguous. The CDR3 runs to 15 residues. The V gene's germline CDR1 is MDHEN and CDR2 SYDVKM. V lost 1 base and J 4 bases, leaving 14 bases between the germline ends. The CDR3 nucleotides are TGTGCCAGCAGTTTATTACGTGGAGCCTATTACGAGCAGTACTTC. Its translation: CASSLLRGAYYEQYF.

The chain recombines TRBV7-3 with TRBJ2-1; TRBD2 aligns across 9 bases. In germline, CDR1 is SGHTA, CDR2 FQGTGA. The CDR3 loop spans 22 amino acids. V lost 2 bases, J lost 4 bases, and 24 bases stayed unmatched. The DNA for the CDR3 is TGTGCCAGCAGCTTAGGAGTGTCGTCGGACATTCGGACTAGCGTGACATACAATGAGCAGTTCTTC. Translation: CASSLGVSSDIRTSVTYNEQFF.